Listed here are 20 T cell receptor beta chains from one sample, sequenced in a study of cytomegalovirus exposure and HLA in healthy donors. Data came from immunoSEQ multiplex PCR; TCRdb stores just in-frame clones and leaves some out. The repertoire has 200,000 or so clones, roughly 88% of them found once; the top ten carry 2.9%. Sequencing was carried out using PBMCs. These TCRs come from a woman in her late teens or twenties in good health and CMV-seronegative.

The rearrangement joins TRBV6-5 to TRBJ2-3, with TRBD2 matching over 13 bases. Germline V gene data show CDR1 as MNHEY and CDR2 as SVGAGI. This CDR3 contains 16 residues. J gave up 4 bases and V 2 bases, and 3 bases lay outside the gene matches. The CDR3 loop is CASSYALAGGPDTQYF. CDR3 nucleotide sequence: TGTGCCAGCAGTTACGCACTAGCGGGAGGGCCAGATACGCAGTATTTT.

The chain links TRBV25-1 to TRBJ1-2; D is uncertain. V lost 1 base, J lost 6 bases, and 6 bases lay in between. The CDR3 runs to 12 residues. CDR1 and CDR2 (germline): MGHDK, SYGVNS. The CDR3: CASSESPDGYTF. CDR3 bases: TGTGCCAGCAGTGAATCCCCAGATGGCTACACCTTC.

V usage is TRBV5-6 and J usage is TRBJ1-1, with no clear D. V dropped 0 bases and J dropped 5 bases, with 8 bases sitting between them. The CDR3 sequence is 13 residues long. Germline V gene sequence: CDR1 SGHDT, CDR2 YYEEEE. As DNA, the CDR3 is TGTGCCAGCAGCTTGGTGGCTTTAACTGAAGCTTTCTTT. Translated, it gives CASSLVALTEAFF. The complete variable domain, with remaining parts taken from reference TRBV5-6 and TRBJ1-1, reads DAGVTQSPTHLIKTRGQQVTLRCSPKSGHDTVSWYQQALGQGPQFIFQYYEEEERQRGNFPDRFSGHQFPNYSSELNVNALLLGDSALYLCASSLVALTEAFFGQGTRLTVV.

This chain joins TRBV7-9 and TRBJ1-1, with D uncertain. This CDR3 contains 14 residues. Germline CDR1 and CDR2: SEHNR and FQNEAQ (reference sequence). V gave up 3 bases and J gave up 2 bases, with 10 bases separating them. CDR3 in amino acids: CASSFEGPNTEAFF. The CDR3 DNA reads TGTGCCAGCAGCTTTGAGGGCCCAAACACTGAAGCTTTCTTT.

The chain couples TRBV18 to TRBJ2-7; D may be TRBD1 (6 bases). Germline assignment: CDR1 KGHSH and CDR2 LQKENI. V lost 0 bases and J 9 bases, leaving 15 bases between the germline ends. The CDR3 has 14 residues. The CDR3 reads CASSPPTGYRRQYF. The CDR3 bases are TGTGCCAGCTCACCACCCACAGGGTATCGACGGCAGTACTTC.

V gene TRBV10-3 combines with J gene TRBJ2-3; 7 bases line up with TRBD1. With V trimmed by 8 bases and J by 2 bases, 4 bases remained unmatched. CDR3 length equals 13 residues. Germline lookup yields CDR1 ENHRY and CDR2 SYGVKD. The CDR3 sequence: CAIRQGVTDTQYF. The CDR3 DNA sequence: TGTGCCATCCGACAGGGCGTCACAGATACGCAGTATTTT.

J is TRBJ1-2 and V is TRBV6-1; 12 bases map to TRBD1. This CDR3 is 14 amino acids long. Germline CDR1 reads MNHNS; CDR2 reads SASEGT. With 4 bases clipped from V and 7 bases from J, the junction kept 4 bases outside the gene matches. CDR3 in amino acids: CASSGDRGHSGYTF. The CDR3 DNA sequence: TGTGCCAGCAGTGGGGACAGGGGGCATAGTGGCTACACCTTC.

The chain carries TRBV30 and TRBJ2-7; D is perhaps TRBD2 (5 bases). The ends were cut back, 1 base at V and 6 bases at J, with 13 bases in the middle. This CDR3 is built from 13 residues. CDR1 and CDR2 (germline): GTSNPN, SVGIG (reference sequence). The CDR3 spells CAWSALDYGEQYF. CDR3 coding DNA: TGTGCCTGGAGTGCCCTAGACTACGGCGAGCAGTACTTC.

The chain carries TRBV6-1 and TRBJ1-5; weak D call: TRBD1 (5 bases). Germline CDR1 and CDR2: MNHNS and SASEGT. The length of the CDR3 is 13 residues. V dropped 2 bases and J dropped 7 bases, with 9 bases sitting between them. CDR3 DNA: TGTGCCAGCAGTGAAATTCGGGGGCAGCCCCAGCATTTT. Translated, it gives CASSEIRGQPQHF.

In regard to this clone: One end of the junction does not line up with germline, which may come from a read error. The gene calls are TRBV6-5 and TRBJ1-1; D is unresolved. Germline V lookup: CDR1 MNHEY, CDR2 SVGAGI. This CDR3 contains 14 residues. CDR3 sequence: CASSYYPGNTEAFF. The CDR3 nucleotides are TGTGCCAGCAGCTACTACCCAGGGAACACTGAAGCTTTCTTT.

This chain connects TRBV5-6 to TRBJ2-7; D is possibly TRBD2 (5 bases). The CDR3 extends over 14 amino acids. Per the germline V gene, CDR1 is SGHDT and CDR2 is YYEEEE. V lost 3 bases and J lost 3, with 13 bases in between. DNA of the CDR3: TGTGCCAGCAGCTACCTACCCCGGGGCTACGAGCAGTACTTC. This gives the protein CASSYLPRGYEQYF. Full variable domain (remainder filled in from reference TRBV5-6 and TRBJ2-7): DAGVTQSPTHLIKTRGQQVTLRCSPKSGHDTVSWYQQALGQGPQFIFQYYEEEERQRGNFPDRFSGHQFPNYSSELNVNALLLGDSALYLCASSYLPRGYEQYFGPGTRLTVT.

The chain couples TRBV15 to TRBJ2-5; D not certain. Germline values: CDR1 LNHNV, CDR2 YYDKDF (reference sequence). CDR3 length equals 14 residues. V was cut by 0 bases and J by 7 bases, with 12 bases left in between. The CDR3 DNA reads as TGTGCCACCAGCAGAGATGGAAGGCGAGGGACCCAGTACTTC. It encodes CATSRDGRRGTQYF. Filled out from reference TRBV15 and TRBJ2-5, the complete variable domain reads DAMVIQNPRYQVTQFGKPVTLSCSQTLNHNVMYWYQQKSSQAPKLLFHYYDKDFNNEADTPDNFQSRRPNTSFCFLDIRSPGLGDTAMYLCATSRDGRRGTQYFGPGTRLLVL.

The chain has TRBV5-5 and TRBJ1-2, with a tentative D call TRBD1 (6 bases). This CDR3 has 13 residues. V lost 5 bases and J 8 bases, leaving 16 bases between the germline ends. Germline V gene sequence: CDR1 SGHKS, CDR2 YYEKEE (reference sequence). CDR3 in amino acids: CASRGGPLWGYTF. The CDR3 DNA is TGTGCCAGCAGGGGGGGGCCCCTGTGGGGCTACACCTTC.

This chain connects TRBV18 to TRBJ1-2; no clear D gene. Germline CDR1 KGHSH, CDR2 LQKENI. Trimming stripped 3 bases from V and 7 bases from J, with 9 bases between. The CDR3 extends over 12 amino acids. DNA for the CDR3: TGTGCCAGCTCACCGCTACAGACTGGCTACACCTTC. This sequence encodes CASSPLQTGYTF.

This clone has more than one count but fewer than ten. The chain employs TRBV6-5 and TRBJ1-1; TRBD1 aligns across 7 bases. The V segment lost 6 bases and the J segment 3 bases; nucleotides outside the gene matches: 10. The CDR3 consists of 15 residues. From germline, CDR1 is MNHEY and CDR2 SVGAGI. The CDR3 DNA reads TGTGCCAGCAGACCACTGACAGGGACGGACACTGAAGCTTTCTTT. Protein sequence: CASRPLTGTDTEAFF.

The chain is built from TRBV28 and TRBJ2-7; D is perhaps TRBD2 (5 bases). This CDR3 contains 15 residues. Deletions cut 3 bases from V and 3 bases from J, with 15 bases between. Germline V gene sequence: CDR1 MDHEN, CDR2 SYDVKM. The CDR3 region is CASSFEISVHYEQYF. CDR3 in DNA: TGTGCCAGCAGTTTTGAGATTAGCGTCCACTACGAGCAGTACTTC.

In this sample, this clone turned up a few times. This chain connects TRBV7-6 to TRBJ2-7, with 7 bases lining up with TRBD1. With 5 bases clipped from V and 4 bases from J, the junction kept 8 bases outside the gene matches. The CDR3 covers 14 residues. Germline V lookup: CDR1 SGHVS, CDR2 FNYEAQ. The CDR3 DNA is TGTGCCAGCAGCGAACGGACAGGCGGGTACGAGCAGTACTTC. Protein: CASSERTGGYEQYF.

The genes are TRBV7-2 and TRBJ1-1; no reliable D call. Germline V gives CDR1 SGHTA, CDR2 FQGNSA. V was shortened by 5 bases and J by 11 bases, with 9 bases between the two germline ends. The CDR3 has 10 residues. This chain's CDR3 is CASSRKQAFF. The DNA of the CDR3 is TGTGCCAGCAGCCGGAAACAGGCTTTCTTT.

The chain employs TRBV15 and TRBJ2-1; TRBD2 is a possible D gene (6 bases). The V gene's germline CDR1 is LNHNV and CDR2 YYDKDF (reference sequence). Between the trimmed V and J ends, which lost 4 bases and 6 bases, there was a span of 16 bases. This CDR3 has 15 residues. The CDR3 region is CATSTGNRLVNEQFF. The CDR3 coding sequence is TGTGCCACCAGCACAGGGAACCGACTAGTCAATGAGCAGTTCTTC.

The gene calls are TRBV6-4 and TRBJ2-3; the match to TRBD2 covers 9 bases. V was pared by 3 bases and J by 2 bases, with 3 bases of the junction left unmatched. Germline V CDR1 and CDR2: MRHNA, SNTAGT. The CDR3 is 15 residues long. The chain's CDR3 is CASSESSGATDTQYF. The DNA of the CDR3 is TGTGCCAGCAGTGAATCTAGCGGGGCCACAGATACGCAGTATTTT.